One sample yielded the 15 T cell receptor beta chains listed below, sequenced in a study of human T cells and chemical hapten exposure. Stated time point: pre-sensitization, week 0. The treatment: therapeutic diphenylcyclopropenone sensitization with weekly scalp DPC. In TCRdb, the RACE reads were re-called with MiXCR into one record per CDR3 protein. The sample lists roughly 380,000 distinct CDR3 sequences; 5.1% were seen once. This specimen consisted of whole blood, obtained in connection with sensitization to the hapten diphenylcyclopropenone (DPC). All receptors come from a woman aged 45 to 65 with alopecia areata. Some clones in this sample may be carry-over from other donors' samples.

There are many counts of this clonotype. The V gene is TRBV6-2 or TRBV6-3, the J gene TRBJ2-5; the match to TRBD1 covers 7 bases. This CDR3 is 13 amino acids long. Germline V gene data show CDR1 as MNHEY and CDR2 as SVGEGT. V shed 5 bases, J shed 6 bases, and the junction held 6 bases outside the gene matches. The CDR3 DNA sequence: TGTGCCAGCAGTCCTCACAGGGGCAAGACCCAGTACTTC. Its protein product is CASSPHRGKTQYF.

This clonotype was detected many times. J is TRBJ2-1 and V is TRBV6-5, with 8 bases aligning to TRBD2. The ends lost 7 bases at V and 6 bases at J; junction bases unmatched: 11. The V gene's germline CDR1 is MNHEY and CDR2 SVGAGI. The CDR3 has 15 residues. CDR3 DNA: TGTGCCAGCATCCCCAATGCGGGAGGACTCAATGAGCAGTTCTTC. The encoded protein is CASIPNAGGLNEQFF.

The J gene is TRBJ1-5, the V gene TRBV7-9; D remains ambiguous. The V end was cut by 5 bases, the J end by 3 bases, with 11 bases between. The germline CDR1 and CDR2 sequences are SEHNR and FQNEAQ (reference sequence). There are 14 residues in the CDR3. For the CDR3, the DNA is TGTGCCAGCAGCGGGCAGGAAGCCAATCAGCCCCAGCATTTT. Its protein product is CASSGQEANQPQHF.

This clonotype appeared many times. CDR3 in amino acids: CSASTSNQPQHF. The DNA for the CDR3 is TGCAGTGCTAGTACTAGCAATCAGCCCCAGCATTTT. This chain joins TRBV20-1 and TRBJ1-5, with D unclear. CDR1 DFQATT and CDR2 SNEGSKA come from the germline V gene (reference sequence). The length of the CDR3 is 12 residues. V shed 3 bases and J shed 0 bases, with 3 bases lying between them.

This clonotype was seen many times. V usage is TRBV11-2 and J usage is TRBJ1-5; unclear D gene. Germline V gene data show CDR1 as SGHAT and CDR2 as FQNNGV. The CDR3 length is 15 residues. Trimming pared 0 bases from V and 3 bases from J, leaving 9 bases between. The chain's CDR3 is CASSLEGRFNQPQHF. The CDR3 DNA follows: TGTGCCAGCAGCTTAGAGGGCCGGTTCAATCAGCCCCAGCATTTT. Combining the CDR3 with reference TRBV11-2 and TRBJ1-5 gives the whole variable domain EAGVAQSPRYKIIEKRQSVAFWCNPISGHATLYWYQQILGQGPKLLIQFQNNGVVDDSQLPKDRFSAERLKGVDSTLKIQPAKLEDSAVYLCASSLEGRFNQPQHFGDGTRLSIL.

The sample holds many counts of this clonotype. The V call is TRBV27, the J call TRBJ1-1; possible D gene TRBD1, 5 bases. V was trimmed by 3 bases and J by 0 bases, leaving 11 bases between them. CDR3 length: 15 amino acids. The germline CDR1 and CDR2 sequences are MNHEY and SMNVEV (reference sequence). DNA for the CDR3: TGTGCCAGCAGTTTGGGGGGTTCCATGAACACTGAAGCTTTCTTT. Residues: CASSLGGSMNTEAFF.

There are many counts of this clonotype. The chain combines TRBV9 with TRBJ2-7; weak D call: TRBD2 (6 bases). This CDR3 is 11 amino acids long. The V and J ends lost 7 bases and 7 bases respectively, with 12 bases between them. CDR1 is SGDLS, CDR2 YYNGEE, per germline. CDR3 bases: TGTGCCAGCGGTCGGGGGAATGAGCAGTACTTC. Amino acid sequence: CASGRGNEQYF.

This clonotype was detected only a few times. V is TRBV20-1 and J is TRBJ1-2; 7 positions match TRBD1. Germline CDR1 is DFQATT and CDR2 is SNEGSKA (reference sequence). V shed 5 bases and J 2 bases; nucleotides not matched to a gene: 5. The CDR3 contains 13 residues. The CDR3 DNA sequence: TGCAGTGCTGCTGTCAGGGGGAACTATGGCTACACCTTC. Translating it yields CSAAVRGNYGYTF.

The genes are TRBV25-1 and TRBJ2-4, with a weak D call TRBD2 (7 bases). The germline gives CDR1 MGHDK, CDR2 SYGVNS. The germline V and J ends were trimmed by 4 bases and 1 base, with 14 bases remaining between them. This CDR3 contains 16 residues. The chain's CDR3 is CASSGGGASAKNIQYF. The CDR3 nucleotides are TGTGCCAGCAGTGGAGGGGGGGCTTCGGCCAAAAACATTCAGTACTTC.

This sequence joins TRBV6-1 and TRBJ1-1, with D maybe TRBD1 (6 bases). Looked up from germline, CDR1 is MNHNS and CDR2 is SASEGT. Trimming pared 8 bases from V and 4 bases from J, leaving 29 bases between. CDR3 length: 18 residues. The CDR3 here is CASYPAGGARIVRTEAFF. The CDR3 DNA follows: TGTGCCAGCTACCCCGCGGGGGGGGCCCGAATTGTCCGCACTGAAGCTTTCTTT.

This clonotype showed up just a few times. The chain couples TRBV12-3 or TRBV12-4 to TRBJ1-1, with no clear D. The CDR3 is made up of 13 amino acids. V lost 5 bases and J lost 1, with 8 bases in between. In nucleotides, the CDR3 is TGTGCCAGCAGTACGAAATCGAACACTGAAGCTTTCTTT. Protein sequence: CASSTKSNTEAFF.

This clonotype was recorded many times. V usage is TRBV24-1 and J usage is TRBJ2-7; D is unresolved. Trimming pared 0 bases from V and 3 bases from J, leaving 5 bases between. The CDR3 extends over 13 amino acids. Germline loops: CDR1 KGHDR, CDR2 SFDVKD. The CDR3, as DNA: TGTGCCACCAGTGATTTGAACAGCTACGAGCAGTACTTC. Protein sequence: CATSDLNSYEQYF.

Comments on this clonotype: Since a much larger clone is just one base distant, this may be a read error. The chain joins TRBV12-3 or TRBV12-4 to TRBJ1-1, with a possible D match to TRBD1 (5 bases). The CDR3 length is 12 residues. Trimming cost V 6 bases and J 7 bases, with 12 bases left between them. This CDR3 reads CASSPTVVEAFF. The CDR3 nucleotides read TGTGCCAGCAGCCCGACAGTGGTTGAAGCTTTCTTT.

This clonotype was counted ten times or more. The CDR3 coding sequence is TGCAGTGCCCCGAGGTCAGGGGAAAACTATGGCTACACCTTC. Residues: CSAPRSGENYGYTF. The genes are TRBV20-1 and TRBJ1-2; a possible D gene is TRBD1 (6 bases). CDR1 and CDR2 (germline): DFQATT, SNEGSKA (reference sequence). This CDR3 is 14 amino acids long. V was shortened by 6 bases and J by 2 bases, with 16 bases between the two germline ends.

CDR3 residues: CASSLRGGRETQYF. The CDR3 coding sequence is TGTGCCAGCAGCCTGCGGGGGGGCCGGGAGACCCAGTACTTC. The rearrangement links TRBV13 to TRBJ2-5, with 9 bases aligning to TRBD2. Germline V gene sequence: CDR1 PRHDT, CDR2 FYEKMQ (reference sequence). With V trimmed by 5 bases and J by 5 bases, 6 bases remained unmatched. The length of the CDR3 is 14 residues.